This record looks at one T cell receptor (beta chain) sequence and its context. Profiled with immunoSEQ multiplex PCR; TCRdb holds only in-frame clones, not every one. The sample contains around 220,000 clones, roughly 80% of which appear only once. These data are taken from a study of blood T cell repertoires in COVID-19. Study-wide context: The United States, Italy and Spain provided the acute and convalescent COVID-19 samples.

Germline CDR1 SEHNR, CDR2 FQNEAQ (reference sequence). J lost 4 bases, V lost 2 bases, and 15 bases had no gene match. This CDR3 has 19 residues. The sample comprised peripheral blood. The V gene is TRBV7-9, the J gene TRBJ2-1, with TRBD1 matching 9 bases. The sequence was obtained from a human donor in a cohort sampled during active COVID-19. The CDR3: CASSLRGQGPFFRYNEQFF. The CDR3 coding sequence is TGTGCCAGCAGCTTACGGGGACAGGGTCCCTTTTTTCGTTACAATGAGCAGTTCTTC. Drawing the rest from reference TRBV7-9 and TRBJ2-1, the complete variable domain is DTGVSQNPRHKITKRGQNVTFRCDPISEHNRLYWYRQTLGQGPEFLTYFQNEAQLEKSRLLSDRFSAERPKGSFSTLEIQRTEQGDSAMYLCASSLRGQGPFFRYNEQFFGPGTRLTVL.